This T cell receptor beta chain was identified in a study of blood T cell repertoires in COVID-19. There are 14 residues in the CDR3. Germline CDR1 KGHDR, CDR2 SFDVKD. The V gene lost 5 bases and the J gene lost 5 bases, with 14 bases spanning the gap. Data came from immunoSEQ multiplex PCR; TCRdb stores just in-frame clones and leaves some out. The sample lists about 170,000 clones; about nine tenths were seen once. The sequence derives from a woman aged 55-70 years with COVID-19, enrolled during active disease. V gene TRBV24-1 combines with J gene TRBJ2-5; D perhaps matches TRBD1 (5 bases). Sequencing was performed on peripheral blood. The chain's CDR3 is CATSGPGSRETQYF. CDR3 nucleotides: TGTGCCACCAGTGGCCCAGGGTCTCGGGAGACCCAGTACTTC.